This TCR beta chain was sequenced during a study of shared clonotypes between healthy human individuals. In the sorted-subset replicate PCRs, 200 ng DNA, some 30,000 T cell genomes, was used. Clones were sequenced by immunoSEQ multiplex PCR, and TCRdb holds only the in-frame ones, with some missing. Seen here are around 690,000 clones, 90% observed once, and the top ten hold roughly 36%. The V end lost 1 base, the J end lost 6 bases, and 10 bases lay between the germline ends. The CDR3 consists of 15 residues. The germline V gene has CDR1 MDHEN and CDR2 SYDVKM. This receptor was taken from a man aged 18 to 29 in good health. Some clones in this sample may be carry-over from other donors' samples. The V call is TRBV28, the J call TRBJ1-6, with D possibly TRBD1 on 5 matching bases. Input material: memory CD8+ T cells from PBMCs. Documented subset: CD45RO+ cells pooled with CCR7-negative TemRA cells. CDR3 protein: CASSLLGDGNSPLHF. The CDR3 region has the DNA TGTGCCAGCAGTTTATTGGGGGACGGTAATTCACCCCTCCACTTT.